This TCR beta chain was documented in a study of shared clonotypes between healthy human individuals. Whole-study context: Each donor's CD4 naive and CD4 memory cells filled three plates apiece, CD8 naive two, and CD8 memory one.

TCRdb's table, derived via immunoSEQ multiplex PCR, lists solely in-frame clones and lacks some. The data contain about 1,500,000 clones, around 97% of them singletons. Every donor was a Caucasian adult from Nashville, Tennessee. The TCR sequence derives from a man under 40 in good health. The sequencing sample was made of naive CD4+ T cells sorted from blood. Subset specified: CD45RA+ positively selected.

The CDR3 DNA follows: TGTGCCAGCAGCGCAAGATTGGGGGACACCATATATTTT. Protein: CASSARLGDTIYF. This chain connects TRBV9 to TRBJ1-3; D perhaps matches TRBD1 (5 bases). The CDR3 has 13 amino acids. V was pared by 3 bases and J by 8 bases, with 12 bases between. CDR1 is SGDLS, CDR2 YYNGEE, per germline.